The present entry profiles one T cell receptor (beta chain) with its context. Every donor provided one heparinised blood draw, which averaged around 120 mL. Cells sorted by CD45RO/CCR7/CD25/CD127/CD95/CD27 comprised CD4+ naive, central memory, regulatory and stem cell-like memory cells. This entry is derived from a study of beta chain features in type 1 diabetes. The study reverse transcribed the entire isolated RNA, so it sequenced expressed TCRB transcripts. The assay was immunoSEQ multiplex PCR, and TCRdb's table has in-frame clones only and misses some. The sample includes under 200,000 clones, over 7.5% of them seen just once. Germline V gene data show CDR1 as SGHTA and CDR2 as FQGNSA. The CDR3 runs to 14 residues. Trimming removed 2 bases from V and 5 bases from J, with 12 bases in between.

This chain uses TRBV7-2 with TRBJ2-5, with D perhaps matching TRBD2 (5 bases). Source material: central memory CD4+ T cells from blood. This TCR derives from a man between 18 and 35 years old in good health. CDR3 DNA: TGTGCCAGCAGCTTACCCCTCGGGGTTGAGACCCAGTACTTC. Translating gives CASSLPLGVETQYF.